This passage covers 24 T cell receptor beta chains from one sample sequenced in a study of blood T cell repertoires in COVID-19. Profiled with immunoSEQ multiplex PCR; TCRdb holds only in-frame clones, not every one. The table shows about 400,000 clones, with roughly 87% occurring only once. The sequenced material came from PBMCs or T cells enriched from blood (not recorded which). These TCRs come from a woman between 25 and 40 years old who had recovered from COVID-19.

CDR3: CASSRGTPINTQYF. The CDR3 nucleotides read TGTGCCAGCAGCCGCGGGACTCCCATAAATACGCAGTATTTT. The chain has TRBV7-9 and TRBJ2-3, with D possibly being TRBD2 (6 bases). Trimming removed 5 bases at V and 7 bases at J, with 16 bases between. Germline V gene sequence: CDR1 SEHNR, CDR2 FQNEAQ (reference sequence). This CDR3 is built from 14 residues.

This clone was detected once. V gene TRBV6-5 combines with J gene TRBJ1-1; D ambiguous. Germline V gives CDR1 MNHEY, CDR2 SVGAGI. V was cut by 4 bases and J by 0 bases, with 9 bases left in between. The length of the CDR3 is 14 residues. The chain's CDR3 is CASSSNTLNTEAFF. In DNA, the CDR3 is TGTGCCAGCAGTTCAAACACCCTGAACACTGAAGCTTTCTTT.

CDR3 loop: CASSSQDRNYNEQFF. The CDR3 bases are TGCGCCAGCAGCTCTCAGGACAGAAATTACAATGAGCAGTTCTTC. This rearrangement joins TRBV5-1 to TRBJ2-1; tentative D call: TRBD1 (6 bases). The CDR3 loop spans 15 amino acids. Germline CDR1 and CDR2: SGHRS and YFSETQ. Trimming pared 3 bases from V and 4 bases from J, leaving 14 bases between. The full variable domain, in which reference TRBV5-1 and TRBJ2-1 provide the parts outside the CDR3, is KAGVTQTPRYLIKTRGQQVTLSCSPISGHRSVSWYQQTPGQGLQFLFEYFSETQRNKGNFPGRFSGRQFSNSRSEMNVSTLELGDSALYLCASSSQDRNYNEQFFGPGTRLTVL.

About this clone: Sequence at one end of the junction differs from germline and may be a read error. This chain connects TRBV7-7 to TRBJ2-2, with TRBD2 matching 8 bases. CDR1 is SSHAT and CDR2 is FNYEAQ in the germline V gene (reference sequence). The CDR3 extends over 14 amino acids. CDR3 amino acids: CASSFGLAVGELFF. The CDR3, as DNA: TGTGCTAGCAGCTTTGGACTAGCCGTCGGGGAGCTGTTTTTT.

V is TRBV28 and J is TRBJ2-1; the match to TRBD2 covers 12 bases. The V gene's germline CDR1 is MDHEN and CDR2 SYDVKM. This CDR3 is built from 16 residues. V was clipped by 5 bases and J by 4 bases; unmatched bases: 6. The CDR3 region has the DNA TGTGCCAGCAGTCAAGGGACTAGCGGGTCGTACAATGAGCAGTTCTTC. Protein sequence: CASSQGTSGSYNEQFF.

CDR3 coding DNA: TGCAGCATGCGGAGGGGTGGGGAGACCCAGTACTTC. Translated: CSMRRGGETQYF. This sequence joins TRBV29-1 and TRBJ2-5; D may be TRBD2 (6 bases). Trimming shortened V by 8 bases and J by 5 bases, and 15 bases separated the two germline ends. Germline-derived CDR1 and CDR2 are SQVTM and ANQGSEA. The CDR3 sequence is 12 residues long.

The chain combines TRBV18 with TRBJ1-1, with D possibly matching TRBD1 (5 bases). V lost 7 bases and J lost 6, with 18 bases in between. Germline-derived CDR1 and CDR2 are KGHSH and LQKENI. There are 14 residues in the CDR3. As DNA, the CDR3 is TGTGCCAGCTGCCGGGGGTCCGACCGGCCTGAAGCTTTCTTT. Translated: CASCRGSDRPEAFF.

The gene calls are TRBV21-1 and TRBJ2-2; the table's D call, TRBD1, was not checked against the DNA. TRBV21-1 is annotated as a pseudogene. This CDR3 region has 12 residues. The CDR3 bases are TGTGCCAGCATTCCAGGGGCCGGGGAGCTGTTTTTT. Its translation: CASIPGAGELFF.

J is TRBJ1-2 and V is TRBV7-9; D call uncertain. The CDR3 covers 18 residues. Trimming took 2 bases from V and 4 from J, leaving 23 bases between them. The germline CDR1 and CDR2 sequences are SEHNR and FQNEAQ (reference sequence). CDR3 sequence: CASSLRVNFGPGAYGYTF. CDR3 DNA sequence: TGTGCCAGCAGCTTACGAGTGAATTTCGGCCCCGGAGCCTATGGCTACACCTTC.

V is TRBV5-5 and J is TRBJ1-1, with 11 bases that match TRBD1. In germline, CDR1 is SGHKS, CDR2 YYEKEE (reference sequence). V was clipped by 6 bases and J by 4 bases; unmatched bases: 11. This CDR3 region has 16 residues. The CDR3 DNA sequence: TGTGCCAGCACACGGGACAGGGGGAGCGGGAGCACTGAAGCTTTCTTT. Translated: CASTRDRGSGSTEAFF.

There are a few counts of this clone. V usage is TRBV21-1 and J usage is TRBJ2-7; TRBD2, as called in the table, went unchecked against the DNA. TRBV21-1 is a known pseudogene. The CDR3 spans 13 residues. This CDR3 is CASSKSVKYEQYF. The CDR3 nucleotides are TGTGCCAGCAGCAAGTCGGTGAAATACGAGCAGTACTTC.

Regarding this clone: Other DNA sequences in the sample encode the same CDR3. V is TRBV7-9 and J is TRBJ2-1; 11 bases agree with TRBD2. This CDR3 comprises 15 residues. V lost 5 bases, J lost 0 bases, and 0 bases stayed unmatched. From germline, CDR1 is SEHNR and CDR2 FQNEAQ (reference sequence). The chain's CDR3 is CASSTSGSSYNEQFF. CDR3 in DNA: TGTGCCAGCAGCACTAGCGGGAGCTCCTACAATGAGCAGTTCTTC. Using reference TRBV7-9 and TRBJ2-1 for the parts outside the CDR3, the full variable domain is DTGVSQNPRHKITKRGQNVTFRCDPISEHNRLYWYRQTLGQGPEFLTYFQNEAQLEKSRLLSDRFSAERPKGSFSTLEIQRTEQGDSAMYLCASSTSGSSYNEQFFGPGTRLTVL.

This chain joins TRBV9 and TRBJ1-2, with 8 bases fitting TRBD1. J was trimmed by 8 bases and V by 3 bases; bases with no gene match: 6. The germline CDR1 and CDR2 sequences are SGDLS and YYNGEE. The CDR3 totals 13 residues. The chain's CDR3 is CASSARTGMGYTF. The CDR3 bases are TGTGCCAGCAGCGCCCGGACAGGGATGGGCTACACCTTC. Based on the CDR3 plus reference TRBV9 and TRBJ1-2, the full variable domain is DSGVTQTPKHLITATGQRVTLRCSPRSGDLSVYWYQQSLDQGLQFLIQYYNGEERAKGNILERFSAQQFPDLHSELNLSSLELGDSALYFCASSARTGMGYTFGSGTRLTVV.

This chain links TRBV28 with TRBJ1-2; TRBD1 matches at 11 bases. Germline assignment: CDR1 MDHEN and CDR2 SYDVKM. J lost 4 bases, V lost 6 bases, and 7 bases had no gene match. The CDR3 contains 15 residues. The CDR3 DNA reads TGTGCCAGCAGGGTCGGGACAGGGGGGGGCTATGGCTACACCTTC. It is translated as CASRVGTGGGYGYTF.

V is TRBV11-3 and J is TRBJ1-6, with TRBD1 matching over 7 bases. Trimming took 1 base from V and 9 from J; bases not matched to a gene: 3. Germline lookup yields CDR1 SGHNT and CDR2 YENEEA. CDR3 length: 14 amino acids. DNA for the CDR3: TGTGCCAGCAGCTTAGGGACAGGCTCTTCACCCCTCCACTTT. Protein: CASSLGTGSSPLHF.

The chain joins TRBV10-3 to TRBJ2-3; D gene unclear. The CDR3 runs 13 residues. V dropped 2 bases and J dropped 4 bases, with 7 bases sitting between them. Germline CDR1 is ENHRY and CDR2 is SYGVKD. This CDR3 reads CAISEPTSDTQYF. CDR3 nucleotide sequence: TGTGCCATCAGTGAGCCGACTTCAGATACGCAGTATTTT.

The rearrangement links TRBV10-3 to TRBJ1-1; D uncertain. Trimming took 0 bases from V and 2 from J, leaving 7 bases between them. This CDR3 is built from 14 residues. The germline V gene encodes CDR1 ENHRY and CDR2 SYGVKD. The CDR3 protein is CAISESPGNTEAFF. The CDR3 region has the DNA TGTGCCATCAGTGAGTCACCGGGAAACACTGAAGCTTTCTTT.

CDR3 region: CASSSGGSENEQFF. The CDR3 DNA reads TGTGCCAGCAGCTCAGGGGGCTCCGAGAATGAGCAGTTCTTC. The V gene is TRBV28, the J gene TRBJ2-1; 8 nucleotides line up with TRBD1. The CDR3 is 14 residues long. V trimming: 6 bases; J trimming: 7 bases; junction bases outside the gene matches: 8. The V gene's germline CDR1 is MDHEN and CDR2 SYDVKM.

The gene calls are TRBV9 and TRBJ2-7; TRBD2 aligns across 8 bases. Losses at the gene ends were 0 bases for V and 2 bases for J; bases not matched to a gene: 4. Per the germline V gene, CDR1 is SGDLS and CDR2 is YYNGEE. The CDR3 spans 15 residues. The CDR3 region is CASSVAGGPAYEQYF. The DNA of the CDR3 is TGTGCCAGCAGCGTAGCGGGGGGGCCTGCCTACGAGCAGTACTTC.

J is TRBJ1-6 and V is TRBV27; 7 bases are shared with TRBD1. In germline, CDR1 is MNHEY, CDR2 SMNVEV (reference sequence). V shed 7 bases and J 0 bases; nucleotides not matched to a gene: 6. The CDR3 is 16 amino acids. The CDR3 protein is CASMDRRISYNSPLHF. In DNA, the CDR3 is TGTGCCAGCATGGACAGGCGTATCTCCTATAATTCACCCCTCCACTTT.

The chain uses TRBV10-3 and TRBJ1-2; D is perhaps TRBD1 (6 bases). The CDR3 contains 12 residues. CDR1 is ENHRY and CDR2 is SYGVKD in the germline V gene. Trimming took off 2 bases at V and 8 bases at J, with 9 bases between the two ends. CDR3 in DNA: TGTGCCATCAGTGAGACAGGGTTGGGCTACACCTTC. Protein: CAISETGLGYTF.

The V gene is TRBV5-6, the J gene TRBJ1-5; maybe TRBD1 (5 bases). Per germline, CDR1 SGHDT and CDR2 YYEEEE. V lost 0 bases and J 0 bases, leaving 10 bases between the germline ends. The length of the CDR3 is 16 residues. The CDR3 nucleotides are TGTGCCAGCAGCTTGGGAACTGGACATAGCAATCAGCCCCAGCATTTT. Translation gives CASSLGTGHSNQPQHF.

The chain couples TRBV27 to TRBJ2-2, with TRBD2 identical over 9 bases. Losses at the gene ends were 2 bases for V and 5 bases for J; bases not matched to a gene: 3. The CDR3 runs 15 residues. Per the germline V gene, CDR1 is MNHEY and CDR2 is SMNVEV (reference sequence). The CDR3, as DNA: TGTGCCAGCAGTTTAGCCCTAGCGGGGACCGGGGAGCTGTTTTTT. Residues: CASSLALAGTGELFF.

The table lists this clone with a few counts. The V gene is TRBV16, the J gene TRBJ2-7; D is perhaps TRBD1 (6 bases). The length of the CDR3 is 16 residues. CDR1 and CDR2 from the germline V gene are KGHSY and FQNENV. V lost 3 bases, J lost 6 bases, and 21 bases lay in between. CDR3 DNA: TGTGCCAGCAGCCACCCCAGGGGACAACTCGGAGGCGAGCAGTACTTC. This codes for CASSHPRGQLGGEQYF.